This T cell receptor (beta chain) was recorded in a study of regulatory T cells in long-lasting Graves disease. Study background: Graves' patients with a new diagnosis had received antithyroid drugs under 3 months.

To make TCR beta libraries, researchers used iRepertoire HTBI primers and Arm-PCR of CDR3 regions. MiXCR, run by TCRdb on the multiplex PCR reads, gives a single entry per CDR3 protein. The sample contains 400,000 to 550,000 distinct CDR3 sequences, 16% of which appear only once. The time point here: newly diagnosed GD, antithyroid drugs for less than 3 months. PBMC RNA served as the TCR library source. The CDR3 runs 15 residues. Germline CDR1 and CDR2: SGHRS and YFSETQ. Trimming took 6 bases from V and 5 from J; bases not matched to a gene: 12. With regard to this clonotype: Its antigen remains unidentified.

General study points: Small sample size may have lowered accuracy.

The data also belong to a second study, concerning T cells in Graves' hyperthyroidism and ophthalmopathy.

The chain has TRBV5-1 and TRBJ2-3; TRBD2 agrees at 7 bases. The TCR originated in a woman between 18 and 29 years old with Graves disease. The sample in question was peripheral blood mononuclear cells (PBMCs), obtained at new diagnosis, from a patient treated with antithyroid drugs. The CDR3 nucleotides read TGCGCCAGCAAGTATACGGCGGGAGCGATAGATACGCAGTATTTT. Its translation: CASKYTAGAIDTQYF.